The rows below give T cell receptor beta chains drawn from one sample of a study of blood T cell repertoires in COVID-19. Here immunoSEQ multiplex PCR was the method, and the copy in TCRdb shows in-frame clones only, minus some. The profile shows some 190,000 clones, roughly 80% of them singletons. The specimen sequenced was peripheral blood. Every receptor here comes from a woman aged 50 to 60 with acute or convalescent COVID-19. Each CDR3 is given with its conserved first and last residue. Fields, in order: J gene, V gene, clone size, D gene, CDR3 DNA, CDR3 protein. A D gene is named only where the DNA matches it firmly. Some rows have no size entry. The others give once, few or many, or a class for an expanded clone.

>TRBJ1-2|TRBV12-3/TRBV12-4|.|TRBD1
TGTGCCAGCAGCCGGACAGGAATCTATGGCTACACCTTC
CASSRTGIYGYTF
>TRBJ2-4|TRBV11-2|.|.
TGTGCCAGCAGCTTAGGGGCGGGGTTGGCCAAAAACATTCAGTACTTC
CASSLGAGLAKNIQYF
>TRBJ1-5|TRBV4-3|.|.
TGCGCCAGCAGCCAAGACTTGCCCGGGTATAGCAATCAGCCCCAGCATTTT
CASSQDLPGYSNQPQHF
>TRBJ1-1|TRBV7-2|.|.
TGTGCCAGCAGCCCAAGAGCGACAGGACAGAACACTGAAGCTTTCTTT
CASSPRATGQNTEAFF
>TRBJ2-7|TRBV20-1|.|.
TGCAGCCCAAGAGCCCACTACGAGCAGTACTTC
CSPRAHYEQYF
>TRBJ1-6|TRBV10-3|.|.
TGTGCCATCAGTGACGTTGGGAGTTATAATTCACCCCTCCACTTT
CAISDVGSYNSPLHF
>TRBJ2-3|TRBV7-7|.|TRBD2
TGTGCCAGCAGCTTGGGACTAGCGGGAGGCGATACGCAGTATTTT
CASSLGLAGGDTQYF
>TRBJ2-2|TRBV6-2/TRBV6-3|.|TRBD2
TGTGCCAGCAGTTTTGCGGGGACTAGCGGGAGTTATAGGACCGGGGAGCTGTTTTTT
CASSFAGTSGSYRTGELFF
>TRBJ2-7|TRBV28|.|TRBD1
TGTGCCAGCAGACCGGACAGGGAATCCCCCTACGAGCAGTACTTC
CASRPDRESPYEQYF
>TRBJ2-1|TRBV18|.|.
TGTGCCAGCTATCACCAGCCACAGGCCTACAATGAGCAGTTCTTC
CASYHQPQAYNEQFF
>TRBJ1-1|TRBV5-1|.|.
TGCGCCAGCAGCTCATTCGGGCTAGCCCACACTGAAGCTTTCTTT
CASSSFGLAHTEAFF
>TRBJ1-2|TRBV3-1/TRBV3-2|.|TRBD1
TGTGCCAGCAGCGAGGACAGGGCAAGTTTACATGGCTACACCTTC
CASSEDRASLHGYTF
>TRBJ2-1|TRBV6-6|.|.
TGTGCCAGCAGTTACGGGGGAGGGGGCTCCTACAATGAGCAGTTCTTC
CASSYGGGGSYNEQFF
>TRBJ2-1|TRBV6-6|once|TRBD2
TGTGCCAGCAGTTACTGGACTAGCGGTGAGCAGTTCTTC
CASSYWTSGEQFF
>TRBJ1-1|TRBV18|few|.
TGTGCCAGCTCATCAACTGCTCCGAACACTGAAGCTTTCTTT
CASSSTAPNTEAFF
>TRBJ1-3|TRBV5-4|.|.
TGTGCCAGCAGCCTCAAGGGAGTTGGAAACACCATATATTTT
CASSLKGVGNTIYF
>TRBJ1-1|TRBV27|.|.
TGTGCCAGCCAAAAGGGGTTGAAAAGTGCTGAAGCTTTCTTT
CASQKGLKSAEAFF
>TRBJ2-7|TRBV6-1|.|.
TGTGCCAGCAGTGAAGCGGGGACTGTAACCTACGAGCAGTACTTC
CASSEAGTVTYEQYF
>TRBJ2-1|TRBV6-5|.|TRBD1
TGTGCCACCACTAGACAGGGTTGGAATGAGCAGTTCTTC
CATTRQGWNEQFF
>TRBJ1-1|TRBV2|.|TRBD1
TGTGCCAGCACGGTTCAGGGGGACCTGATGAACACTGAAGCTTTCTTT
CASTVQGDLMNTEAFF
>TRBJ2-4|TRBV29-1|.|.
TGCAGCGTTGACGGCAGGGCTATCGGCATTCAGTACTTC
CSVDGRAIGIQYF
>TRBJ2-5|TRBV19|.|TRBD2
TGTGCCAGTAGTACGACTAGCGCAATTGACGGGACCCAGTACTTC
CASSTTSAIDGTQYF
>TRBJ2-6|TRBV15|.|.
TGTGCCACCAGCAGTTGGCGGGGTGGGGCCAACGTCCTGACTTTC
CATSSWRGGANVLTF
>TRBJ2-7|TRBV19|.|TRBD1
TGTGCCACGAGACAGGGGAGGAACGAGCAGTACTTC
CATRQGRNEQYF
>TRBJ1-6|TRBV27|once|.
TGTGCCAGCAGCCTAATTGGACAGTCGAGCTCCTATAATTCACCCCTCCACTTT
CASSLIGQSSSYNSPLHF
>TRBJ1-6|TRBV2|.|.
TGTGCCAGCAGTGAAGACGGGATCTATAATTCACCCCTCCACTTT
CASSEDGIYNSPLHF
>TRBJ1-1|TRBV6-5|.|.
TGTGCCAGCATGAGGGTGGGGGCGCGGACTGAAGCTTTCTTT
CASMRVGARTEAFF
>TRBJ1-6|TRBV6-5|.|.
TGTGCCAGCAGTTTAACTGGAGCCCTTAATTCACCCCTCCACTTT
CASSLTGALNSPLHF
>TRBJ1-5|TRBV6-5|.|TRBD1
TGTGCCAGCAGCACAGGGGACCTTAGCAATCAGCCCCAGCATTTT
CASSTGDLSNQPQHF
>TRBJ2-6|TRBV7-6|few|TRBD1
TGTGCCAGCAGCGTTCGACAGGGGTCTGGGGCCAACGTCCTGACTTTC
CASSVRQGSGANVLTF
>TRBJ1-4|TRBV7-8|.|.
TGTGCCAGCAGTTCGGCGCGGGGGGAAAAACTGTTTTTT
CASSSARGEKLFF
>TRBJ1-4|TRBV25-1|.|.
TGTGCCAGCAGTGAAGGAAGGAGGGCAACTAATGAAAAACTGTTTTTT
CASSEGRRATNEKLFF
>TRBJ1-2|TRBV24-1|.|TRBD1
TGTGCCACCAGTGACTCCGGGACAGGTTATGGCTACACCTTC
CATSDSGTGYGYTF
>TRBJ1-1|TRBV9|.|.
TGTGCCAGCAGCTTTAACTTGAACACTGAAGCTTTCTTT
CASSFNLNTEAFF
>TRBJ2-1|TRBV11-3|.|.
TGTGCCAGCAGTCCCCGGGGTACCAATGAGCAGTTCTTC
CASSPRGTNEQFF
>TRBJ1-2|TRBV3-1/TRBV3-2|.|.
TGTGCCAGCAGCCCCGAGGGGGGGCGAGGCTACACCTTC
CASSPEGGRGYTF
>TRBJ2-3|TRBV19|.|TRBD1
TGTGCCAGTAGCAAAGGGGACAGAATCAAATCAGATACGCAGTATTTT
CASSKGDRIKSDTQYF
>TRBJ2-7|TRBV28|.|TRBD1
TGTGCCAGCAGTTTAGCAGGGGGCCATACTCCCGAGCAGTACTTC
CASSLAGGHTPEQYF
>TRBJ2-5|TRBV19|.|TRBD1
TGTGCCTGTACCTGGACAGGCCAAGAGACCCAGTACTTC
CACTWTGQETQYF
>TRBJ1-1|TRBV5-1|.|.
TGCGCCAGCAGCTTGGCCCTGGGGGCCGGGGCTTTCTTT
CASSLALGAGAFF
>TRBJ1-1|TRBV4-3|.|.
TGCGCCAGCAGCCAATTGCAACCGGGAAGGGACACTGAAGCTTTCTTT
CASSQLQPGRDTEAFF